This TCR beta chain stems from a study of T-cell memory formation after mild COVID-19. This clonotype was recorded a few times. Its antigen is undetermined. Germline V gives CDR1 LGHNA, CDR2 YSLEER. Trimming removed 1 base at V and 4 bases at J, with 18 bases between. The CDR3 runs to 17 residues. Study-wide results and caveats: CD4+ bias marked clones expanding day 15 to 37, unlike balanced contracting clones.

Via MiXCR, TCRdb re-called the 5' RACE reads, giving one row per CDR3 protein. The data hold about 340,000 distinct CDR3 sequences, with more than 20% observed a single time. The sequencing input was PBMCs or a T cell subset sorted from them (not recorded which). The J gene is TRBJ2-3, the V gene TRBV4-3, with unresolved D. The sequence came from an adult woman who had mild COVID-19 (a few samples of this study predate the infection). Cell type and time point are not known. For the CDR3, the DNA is TGCGCCAGCAGCCAAGTGAAGGTCCTACCGGTGGCAGATACGCAGTATTTT. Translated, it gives CASSQVKVLPVADTQYF.